The T cell receptor beta chain described here comes from a study of cytomegalovirus exposure and HLA in healthy donors (dated by TCRdb to 2016 to 2017). Context from the whole study: In an earlier analysis of about 560 of the donors, around 300 Gb of sequence data and 90 million to 130 million unique TCR beta sequences from roughly 190 million T cells were reported. Around 330 gigabases of sequencing data and 91 million or so unique TCR sequences made up an early release that covered approximately 650 HLA-typed donors. Of the 300 to 500 genotyped donors, approximately 80% were placed in the genetic ancestry cluster associated with self-reported Caucasian donors. The study aimed to test whether cataloging public T cell receptors could reveal signatures of past pathogen exposure. The study used immunosequencing to profile the T cell repertoires of approximately 650 subjects and linked those repertoires to cytomegalovirus serostatus. Along with the approximately 650-subject first cohort, a separate validation cohort of 120 different subjects was used. The study combined high-throughput TCR immunosequencing, statistical association of individual TCRs with disease status, and machine learning to predict cytomegalovirus infection status. To study patterns of TCR occurrence, a later analysis re-analyzed previously published TCR beta repertoires from 500 to 850 donors and added high-resolution HLA genotyping. The later analysis used no new phenotypic data to find candidate immune exposures, relying instead on TCR beta sequences and their occurrence across donors. An earlier analysis of roughly 580 of the donors used high-throughput TCR beta sequencing to judge whether each TCR beta V gene segment behaved as functional or pseudogenic. Donor age, sex, ethnicity and CMV serostatus were compiled alongside the repertoire data. A later genetic analysis took genome-wide SNP genotypes for about 65% of the roughly 670 donors and used that subset as a discovery cohort. All discovery cohort repertoires had been generated using a single sequencing platform. Both class I and class II loci were covered by HLA typing, at four-digit resolution. Typing coverage varied by locus: roughly 620-640 donors for A, B, C, DRB1 and DQB1; around 560 for DQA1; 606 for DPA1; approximately 470 for DPB1. Several DR-DQ haplotypes were handled as single units for association and clustering because linkage in the cohort was strong. On average, around 240,000 unique TCR beta nucleotide sequences were sequenced per donor among some 420 genotyped donors of the cohort, with roughly 18% of those sequences being non-productive. The investigation overall reported the following: Compared with the roughly 600-donor mean, donors in an Asian-associated ancestry cluster had fewer N-insertions in productive TCRs, according to a later genetic analysis. Because counts were too low, roughly 16 rarely observed V segments, including chromosome 9 orphons, were left out of the earlier analysis of 500 to 650 of the donors. A later analysis associated about 18,000 TCR beta sequences with specific HLA alleles at a false discovery rate of 0.05. A further reported finding was that TCR beta sequences accurately predicted the HLA-A and HLA-B alleles for most subjects in the first cohort. Linkage disequilibrium might explain the correlated functional status among segregating V segments, but an unknown experimental factor could not be ruled out. It was suggested by the authors that the approach could potentially be generalized to other disease states and immunological phenotypes. For the cohort, immune exposure information was limited to CMV serostatus. When HLA alleles, especially DR and DQ, strongly co-occurred, attributing TCR associations to individual alleles was difficult. In a later analysis, the rate of TCR association differed among HLA loci, with DRB1 alleles having the most associated TCRs and HLA-C alleles having the fewest. A group of highly shared sequence variants was considered likely to be a technical artifact of the sequencing pipeline. While some public TCRs were present in many individuals, most TCR sequences turned up only very rarely across donors. The study gave a list of 150 to 200 TCR beta chains associated with cytomegalovirus. In this cohort, only TCR beta chains were sequenced, and detectable features were limited by the absence of alpha or paired-chain data. V-gene and J-gene trimming of TCR beta chains was associated with a missense DCLRE1C variant in a later genetic analysis, and the association was replicated in an independent cohort. Some IMGT-functional V segments, including TRBV6-2 and TRBV6-3, could not be told apart with the 87-base-pair reads, so those segments were excluded. HLA typing was unavailable for some donors at each locus, so association tests used only the typed subset. In a later analysis, most CMV-associated TCR beta chains were found to appear HLA-restricted, with HLA associations seemingly driven largely by CMV exposure. The classifier was reported to diagnose cytomegalovirus status with high specificity and sensitivity in both the original and validation cohorts. In a later analysis, HLA-associated TCR beta chains showed more clonal expansion and lower generation probabilities than non-associated chains that were equally common. Broadly in line with IMGT annotations, most TCR beta V segments showed up in productive rearrangements about 87% or about 30% of the time in an earlier analysis of around 600 of the donors. The presence/absence analyses assumed that sequencing depth was roughly uniform across donors, and that assumption may not be true. In vitro tests confirmed that a few of the cytomegalovirus-associated TCR beta chains recognize cytomegalovirus antigens. Several of the top co-occurrence clusters appeared to be linked to parvovirus B19, influenza, CMV and Epstein-Barr virus, according to a later analysis.

This clone was detected once. Its antigen has not been determined. Base qualities are not at hand, and no much larger clone is one base apart. Trimming removed 0 bases from V and 1 base from J, leaving 6 bases between the germline ends. The CDR3 has 15 amino acids, counting the end cysteine and phenylalanine. Only the CDR3 part of the read is kept: 45 bases, read in frame from the first base. CDR1 and CDR2, looked up from the germline V gene, are LGHNA and YNFKEQ. Receptor libraries were prepared by the immunoSEQ multiplex PCR assay. A mixture of 60 forward primers for TCR Vbeta segments and 13 reverse primers for TCR Jbeta segments was used in the multiplex PCR. A multiplex PCR assay on genomic DNA amplified the CDR3 region of rearranged TCR beta genes. The Illumina HiSeq System was used to sequence the amplified TCR beta libraries as 87-base-pair reads. From the authors' description of their analysis: Across the roughly 640 repertoires, a later analysis counted around 80 million unique TCR beta chains, approximately 12 million of which were shared by at least two donors. To remove PCR and sequencing errors, raw reads were error-corrected and collapsed into unique sequences using a nearest-neighbor algorithm that merged closely related sequences. To assign V, D and J gene segments, CDR3 sequences were aligned to IMGT reference sequences. For a sequence to be retained, a match of at least six nucleotides was required to both a V gene segment and a J gene segment. A rearrangement was called productive if the CDR3 had no stop codons and remained in frame with V and J, and every other rearrangement was called non-productive. Following IMGT convention, CDR3 was defined as the stretch from the second conserved V-encoded cysteine to the conserved J-encoded phenylalanine. Sequences without an unambiguous match to a single V gene segment were excluded from the earlier analysis of several hundred of the donors. An earlier analysis of fewer than 750 of the donors called V segments functional above 56.7% productive rearrangements and segregating when the between-donor standard deviation exceeded 5%. A statistical classification framework was developed to diagnose cytomegalovirus status using the catalog of TCR beta chain sequences. V and J gene assignment, in a later analysis, came from comparing TCR nucleotide sequences with IMGT/GENE-DB human TR gene sequences. Using the TCRdist pipeline, a later analysis assigned CDR3 sequences along with most-parsimonious VDJ recombination scenarios. In a later analysis, each TCR beta chain was defined by its CDR3 amino acid sequence together with its V-gene family, and reads lacking a unique V-gene family were excluded. To address suspected cross-contamination and a sequencing artifact, a later analysis removed roughly 580 highly shared, low-generation-probability nucleotide sequences. For each public chain, a later analysis derived a clonal expansion index from normalized ranks of inferred template counts within each repertoire. In a later analysis, generation probabilities were computed with a VDJ recombination model fitted to out-of-frame rearrangements, and the resulting probabilities were checked against IGoR. In a later analysis, hypergeometric tests were used to score TCR-TCR, TCR-HLA and TCR-CMV co-occurrence, with a repertoire-size bias correction applied to TCR pairs. In a later analysis, false discovery rates were estimated by permuting HLA or CMV assignments 20 times. In a later analysis, co-occurring TCRs were grouped using DBSCAN, and TCRdist sequence similarity was added for clustering within HLA-allele-positive subsets. Co-occurrence clustering excluded repertoires with fewer than 30,000 or more than 120,000 public chains, plus five with anomalous nucleotide sharing. Imported from immuneACCESS, the table was reduced by TCRdb to in-frame sequences with V and J called. These copies leave out some clones; in studies compared against another copy, an unresolved V gene accounts for under half, and the cause of the remainder is not known. V, J and clone size were drawn from that table, and D and trimming were deduced from the DNA. The sample table shows 150,000 or so clones, and around three quarters are seen once. The top ten clonotypes cover 10% to 15% of the sample.

The cohort comprised around 690 healthy bone marrow donors. All cohort members were sampled while nominally healthy, although unrecorded immune exposures were likely present. The donor tested CMV seropositive, placing the donor among the 290 or so seropositive members of the cohort. A peripheral blood sample was collected from each donor, and TCR beta sequencing was performed on peripheral blood mononuclear cells. The Qiagen DNeasy Blood Extraction Kit was used to extract genomic DNA from the blood cell samples. The receptor comes from a man in his forties in good health and CMV-seropositive. The sample taken for sequencing was PBMCs. The chain joins TRBV4-2 to TRBJ1-4, with the D gene uncertain. The DNA is as follows: TGTGCCAGCAGCCAAGACAGGTTAACTAATGAAAAACTGTTTTTT. It specifies CASSQDRLTNEKLFF.